This TCR beta chain appears in the sequencing data of a study of PD-L1 blockade in urothelial cancer (dated by TCRdb to 2016 to 2017). Background on the whole study: Every patient began therapy in about 2014 and was given atezolizumab 1,200 mg intravenously every 3 weeks. Somatic, immune and clinical correlates of response to PD-L1 blockade with atezolizumab in urothelial cancer were the focus of an exploratory multi-omic analysis. Pretreatment tumor samples and matched peripheral blood, collected serially before and after atezolizumab treatment, underwent TCR sequencing. Blood samples were analyzed 3 weeks after the start of treatment (second dose) and 6 weeks after the start of treatment. Durable clinical benefit was achieved by nine patients and was not achieved by 20 patients. Progression-free survival longer than 6 months counted as durable clinical benefit, and TCR features were additionally tested against both progression-free and overall survival. Twenty-five of 29 patients were males with bladder-origin urothelial cancer, and about 60% of the roughly 30 reported a prior smoking history. Pretreatment blood TCR-seq was available for nearly 30 patients, at least one posttreatment blood collection was obtained for about 24 patients, and tumor TCR-seq was available for about 24 patients. Blood samples gave median yields of around 140,000 T cells and 82,636 unique TCRs, along with a median clonality of 0.080. In the same patients who had TCR sequencing, pretreatment tumors also underwent whole exome sequencing and RNA sequencing. An ECOG performance status of 0 or 1 was recorded for the patients, and 0 to 3 prior chemotherapy regimens had been received by the patients.

Overall results and qualifications from the work: Because the sample size was small (n ≈ 30) and many exploratory analyses were performed, the results are intended to be hypothesis-generating. Patients with durable benefit showed greater expansion of tumor-associated TCR clones in peripheral blood 3 weeks after starting treatment (n ≈ 22, p = 0.022). Improved progression-free and overall survival was found to be associated with pretreatment peripheral blood TCR clonality below the median.

Reading the label with the study, this specimen's time point is: peripheral blood 6 weeks after treatment start. A cohort of about 31 patients with locally advanced or metastatic urothelial carcinoma, treated at Memorial Sloan Kettering on a trial protocol, was included. Peripheral blood mononuclear cells were collected pretreatment and during treatment, with between 1 and 8 total time points per patient. The Qiagen DNeasy Blood extraction kit was used to purify genomic DNA from total PBMCs and from tumor samples. PBMCs were collected pretreatment and during treatment, and were isolated and stored as previously described. Remarks on this clone: Its binding antigen is unknown. There are no base qualities to consult, and no much larger clone falls within one base.

As encoded in the germline V gene, CDR1 is KGHSH while CDR2 is LQKENI. V sheds 6 bases and J sheds 3 bases, leaving 11 bases between their ends. CDR3 length: 13 amino acids, cysteine to phenylalanine. The only DNA kept is the CDR3, 39 bases in frame from the first base. To estimate absolute template abundance from read counts, synthetic TCR analog templates were spiked into each PCR. TCRbeta CDR3 regions were amplified from genomic DNA with bias-controlled V and J gene primers using the immunoSEQ assay. Sequencing of rearranged TCRbeta segments was performed at approximately 20X coverage. The original methods were these. Sequencing errors were corrected by clustering, and CDR3s were annotated against IMGT so that V, D and J genes could be assigned. Downstream analyses used only productive TCRbeta rearrangements and left out out-of-frame or stop-codon sequences. To compute clonality, Shannon entropy was normalized by the log of the number of unique productive sequences and then subtracted from one. Clones differing between time points or between blood and tumor were identified using Fisher's exact test with Benjamini-Hochberg correction, with an adjusted p below 0.01 applied as the threshold. Not all clones reach the TCRdb copy of this immuneACCESS table, which keeps in-frame sequences only. Checked studies attribute under half of the gap to unresolved V genes and leave the rest unexplained. V, J and clone size are those of that table, while D and trimming were read from the DNA. For this sample the table gives approximately 38,000 clones, of which roughly 90% were detected only once. Over 20% of the sample rests with the top ten.

Recombination connected TRBV18 to TRBJ1-2; too little of a D gene remains to name it. The source is a man in his fifties or sixties with urothelial cancer. Sequencing was performed on PBMCs, taken around atezolizumab (anti-PD-L1) treatment. The DNA is TGTGCCAGCTCGGCCGCGGGTGACTATGGCTACACCTTC. The encoded protein is CASSAAGDYGYTF.